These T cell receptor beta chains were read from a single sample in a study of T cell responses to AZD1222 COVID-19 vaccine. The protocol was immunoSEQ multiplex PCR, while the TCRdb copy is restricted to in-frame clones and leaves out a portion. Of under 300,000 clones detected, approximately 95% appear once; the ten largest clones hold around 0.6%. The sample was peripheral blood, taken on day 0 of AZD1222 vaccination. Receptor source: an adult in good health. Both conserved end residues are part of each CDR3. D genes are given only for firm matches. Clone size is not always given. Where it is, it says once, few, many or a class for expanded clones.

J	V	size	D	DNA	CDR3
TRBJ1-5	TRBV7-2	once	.	TGTGCCAGCAGCCCTACACGGACCGATCAGCCCCAGCATTTT	CASSPTRTDQPQHF
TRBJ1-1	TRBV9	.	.	TGTGCCAGCAGCCCCGGACCGATGAACACTGAAGCTTTCTTT	CASSPGPMNTEAFF
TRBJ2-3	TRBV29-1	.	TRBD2	TGCAGCGGACTAGCGGTACCTAGCACAGATACGCAGTATTTT	CSGLAVPSTDTQYF
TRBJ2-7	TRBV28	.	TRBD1	TGTGCCAGCAGTTCCCGCGCGGCGACAGGGGGCTGCGAGCAGTACTTC	CASSSRAATGGCEQYF
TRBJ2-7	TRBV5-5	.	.	TGTGCCAGCAGCTTGCGGCGGACTGCCTACGAGCAGTACTTC	CASSLRRTAYEQYF
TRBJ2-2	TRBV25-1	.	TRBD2	TGTGCCAGCAGTCCCCGGGGGGGCCCTAACGGGGAGCTGTTTTTT	CASSPRGGPNGELFF
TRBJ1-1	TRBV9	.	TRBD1	TGTGCCAGCAGCCCAGACAGGGGGGGGGACACTGAAGCTTTCTTT	CASSPDRGGDTEAFF
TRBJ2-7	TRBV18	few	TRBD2	TGTGCCAGCTCCTTGGGCGGGGGGCCCTACGAGCAGTACTTC	CASSLGGGPYEQYF
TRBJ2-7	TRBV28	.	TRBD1	TGTGCCACTCGGCGACAGGGAGTCGACGAGCAGTACTTC	CATRRQGVDEQYF
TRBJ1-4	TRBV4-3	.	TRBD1	TGCGCCAGCAGCCAAGAAAGGGGACAGGGCAATGAAAAACTGTTTTTT	CASSQERGQGNEKLFF
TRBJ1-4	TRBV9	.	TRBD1	TGTGCCAGCAGTGAAGACAGGGGGCCCGAAAAACTGTTTTTT	CASSEDRGPEKLFF
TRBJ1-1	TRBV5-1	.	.	TGCGCCAGCAGCTTGGTAGGTCCAGGGCAGAACACTGAAGCTTTCTTT	CASSLVGPGQNTEAFF
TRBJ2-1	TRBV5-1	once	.	.	CASTSGFNEQFF
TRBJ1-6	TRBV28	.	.	TGTGCCAGCAGTTTGCCCGGTTCACCCCTCCACTTT	CASSLPGSPLHF
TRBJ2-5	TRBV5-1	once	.	TGCGCCAGCAGCTTGATGGGCGGGTGGCAAGAGACCCAGTACTTC	CASSLMGGWQETQYF
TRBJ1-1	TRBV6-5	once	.	TGTGCCAGCAGTTACTCGACCCCAAACACTGAAGCTTTCTTT	CASSYSTPNTEAFF
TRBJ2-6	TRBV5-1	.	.	TGCGCCAGCAGCTTGGTAGTGGCCGGTGGGGCCAACGTCCTGACTTTC	CASSLVVAGGANVLTF
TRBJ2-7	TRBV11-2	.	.	TGTGCCAGCAGCTTAAGAACCGGGACGCGCGACGTGGCGTACTTC	CASSLRTGTRDVAYF
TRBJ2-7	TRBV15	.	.	TGTGCCACCAGCAGAGATTATCGTTACGAGCAGTACTTC	CATSRDYRYEQYF
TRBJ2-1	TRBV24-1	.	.	TGTGCCACCAGTGAAAGTGGGTGGGAGCGGAACAATGAGCAGTTCTTC	CATSESGWERNNEQFF
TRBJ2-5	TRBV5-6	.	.	TGTGCCAGCAGCTTGGCCGGAGGGCAAGAGACCCAGTACTTC	CASSLAGGQETQYF
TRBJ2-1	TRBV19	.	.	TGTGCCAGTAGTATAGAGGGAGTCCCCAATGAGCAGTTCTTC	CASSIEGVPNEQFF
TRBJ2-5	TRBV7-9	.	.	TGTGCCAGCAGCTTAGGACCGTCTCCAGAGACCCAGTACTTC	CASSLGPSPETQYF
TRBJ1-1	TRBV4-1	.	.	TGCGCCAGCAGCTCCGGAAGGGGGGGAAGCACTGAAGCTTTCTTT	CASSSGRGGSTEAFF
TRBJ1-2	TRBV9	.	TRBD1	TGTGCCAGCAGCGCCGGGACAGGGGGACATAACTATGGCTACACCTTC	CASSAGTGGHNYGYTF
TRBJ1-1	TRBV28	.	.	TGTGCCAGCGCCAAGAGGGTGAACACTGAAGCTTTCTTT	CASAKRVNTEAFF
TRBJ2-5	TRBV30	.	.	TGTGCCTGGAGTGTAGGGGGGGTGGAGACCCAGTACTTC	CAWSVGGVETQYF
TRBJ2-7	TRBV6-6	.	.	TGTGCCAGCAGTTTGCCTAGTGACGACGAGCAGTACTTC	CASSLPSDDEQYF